Listed below are T cell receptor beta chains from one sample, sequenced in a study of PD-L1 blockade in urothelial cancer. Method: immunoSEQ multiplex PCR; TCRdb's copy keeps in-frame clones and lacks some. The table lists about 27,000 clones, roughly 85% of them singletons. The sample here was PBMCs, taken around atezolizumab (anti-PD-L1) treatment. The source is a man between 65 and 85 years old with urothelial cancer. Each CDR3 is given with its conserved first and last residue. D genes are given only for firm matches. Size values are once, few and many counts, or a class for expanded clones, and some rows have none.

d_call: -
v_call: TRBV9
clone_size: -
j_call: TRBJ1-1
cdr3_aa: CASSVEAGADTEAFF
cdr3_nt: TGTGCCAGCAGCGTAGAGGCAGGGGCGGACACTGAAGCTTTCTTT

d_call: -
v_call: TRBV18
clone_size: few
j_call: TRBJ1-2
cdr3_aa: CASSPTGNYGYTF
cdr3_nt: TGTGCCAGCTCACCCACAGGAAACTATGGCTACACCTTC

d_call: -
v_call: TRBV11-3
clone_size: -
j_call: TRBJ2-1
cdr3_aa: CASSLGFGNEQFF
cdr3_nt: TGTGCCAGCAGCTTAGGGTTCGGCAATGAGCAGTTCTTC

d_call: TRBD1
v_call: TRBV27
clone_size: -
j_call: TRBJ1-2
cdr3_aa: CASSLFPGGLNYGYTF
cdr3_nt: TGTGCCAGCAGTTTATTCCCAGGGGGCCTCAACTATGGCTACACCTTC

d_call: -
v_call: TRBV9
clone_size: -
j_call: TRBJ2-3
cdr3_aa: CASSPPRSADTQYF
cdr3_nt: TGTGCCAGCAGCCCTCCAAGGAGCGCAGATACGCAGTATTTT

d_call: -
v_call: TRBV6-1
clone_size: -
j_call: TRBJ1-1
cdr3_aa: CASSVLSIWATEAFF
cdr3_nt: TGTGCCAGCAGTGTTCTTTCGATTTGGGCTACTGAAGCTTTCTTT

d_call: TRBD1
v_call: TRBV5-6
clone_size: -
j_call: TRBJ2-7
cdr3_aa: CASSWDRDTYEQYF
cdr3_nt: TGTGCCAGCAGCTGGGACAGGGACACCTACGAGCAGTACTTC

d_call: TRBD1
v_call: TRBV18
clone_size: -
j_call: TRBJ1-5
cdr3_aa: CASSKDRVNQPQHF
cdr3_nt: TGTGCCAGCTCAAAGGACAGGGTAAATCAGCCCCAGCATTTT

d_call: TRBD2
v_call: TRBV27
clone_size: -
j_call: TRBJ2-5
cdr3_aa: CASSTRTSGFQETQYF
cdr3_nt: TGTGCCAGCAGTACTCGGACTAGCGGGTTCCAAGAGACCCAGTACTTC

d_call: -
v_call: TRBV12-5
clone_size: once
j_call: TRBJ1-2
cdr3_aa: CASGRSGANYGYTF
cdr3_nt: TGTGCTAGTGGCCGAAGCGGGGCTAACTATGGCTACACCTTC

d_call: -
v_call: TRBV5-1
clone_size: few
j_call: TRBJ2-7
cdr3_aa: CASSPYPGFSYEQYF
cdr3_nt: TGCGCCAGCAGCCCCTACCCAGGGTTCTCCTACGAGCAGTACTTC

d_call: -
v_call: TRBV28
clone_size: -
j_call: TRBJ1-4
cdr3_aa: CASSFSREEKLFF
cdr3_nt: TGTGCCAGCAGTTTCTCGAGGGAAGAAAAACTGTTTTTT

d_call: -
v_call: TRBV6-5
clone_size: -
j_call: TRBJ1-2
cdr3_aa: CASSSGSGYGYTF
cdr3_nt: TGTGCCAGCAGTAGCGGCAGTGGCTATGGCTACACCTTC

d_call: TRBD2
v_call: TRBV27
clone_size: -
j_call: TRBJ2-1
cdr3_aa: CASSLGTSGRNNEQFF
cdr3_nt: TGTGCCAGCAGTCTCGGGACTAGCGGGAGGAACAATGAGCAGTTCTTC

d_call: -
v_call: TRBV7-2
clone_size: -
j_call: TRBJ2-2
cdr3_aa: CASSFAGVGTGELFF
cdr3_nt: TGTGCCAGCAGCTTTGCAGGGGTAGGCACCGGGGAGCTGTTTTTT

d_call: TRBD1
v_call: TRBV5-5
clone_size: -
j_call: TRBJ1-4
cdr3_aa: CASSTATGPNEKLFF
cdr3_nt: TGTGCCAGCAGCACAGCGACAGGGCCTAATGAAAAACTGTTTTTT

d_call: TRBD2
v_call: TRBV5-6
clone_size: few
j_call: TRBJ2-7
cdr3_aa: CASSLGAPGLTFLEYF
cdr3_nt: TGTGCCAGCAGCTTGGGAGCGCCGGGACTAACATTCTTGGAGTACTTC

d_call: -
v_call: TRBV7-2
clone_size: -
j_call: TRBJ2-7
cdr3_aa: CASSLSRSGEQYF
cdr3_nt: TGTGCCAGCAGTTTATCTAGGTCTGGCGAGCAGTACTTC

d_call: -
v_call: TRBV4-2
clone_size: once
j_call: TRBJ2-7
cdr3_aa: CASSPSVSYEQYF
cdr3_nt: TGTGCCAGCAGCCCAAGCGTCTCCTACGAGCAGTACTTC

d_call: TRBD1
v_call: TRBV6-1
clone_size: medium-sized
j_call: TRBJ2-7
cdr3_aa: CASGEAGTGSYEQYF
cdr3_nt: TGTGCCAGCGGAGAGGCCGGGACAGGGTCGTACGAGCAGTACTTC

d_call: -
v_call: TRBV28
clone_size: -
j_call: TRBJ1-2
cdr3_aa: CASMTNRGAGGYTF
cdr3_nt: TGTGCCAGTATGACAAACCGGGGGGCGGGTGGCTACACCTTC

d_call: TRBD1
v_call: TRBV6-5
clone_size: -
j_call: TRBJ1-4
cdr3_aa: CASSAGQGNEKLFF
cdr3_nt: TGTGCCAGCAGTGCGGGACAGGGGAATGAAAAACTGTTTTTT